Below are 24 T cell receptor beta chains sequenced from a single sample in a study of tumor-infiltrating lymphocytes in primary liver carcinoma (dated by TCRdb to 2015 to 2018). Blood RNA was extracted from unsorted whole blood with TRIzol reagent; germline DNA came from the DNeasy Blood & Tissue kit. The sequencer listed for this sample is Illumina HiSeq 2500. Using a constant-region primer and ProtoScript II reverse transcriptase, TCRbeta-specific cDNA was reverse-transcribed from roughly 500 ng total RNA. Three nested multiplex PCR rounds, following a slightly modified ARM-PCR procedure, were used to build the TCRbeta libraries. Multiplex TRBV1-TRBV30 forward primers and a Cbeta reverse primer were used in the first two PCR rounds, each of which was run for 10 cycles. TCRdb ran its own pipeline on the public reads, namely fastp trimming at Q25 and MiXCR clone calling, and kept in-frame beta chains. Rows matching on CDR3 protein sequence are summarized as one entry with the most common DNA and genes. This sample is represented by fewer than 350,000 distinct CDR3 sequences; 65% of them were singletons. About 6% of the sample goes to the ten largest clones.

The sequencing sample was made of peripheral blood. The receptors were gathered from a man between 35 and 55 years old with primary liver carcinoma and hepatitis B virus infection.

This chain connects TRBV5-1 to TRBJ2-3, with 7 bases matching TRBD2. J gave up 14 bases and V 0 bases, and 12 bases lay outside the gene matches. The CDR3 covers 14 residues. From germline, CDR1 is SGHRS and CDR2 YFSETQ. CDR3 loop: CASSLGEGLDTGYF. Here the CDR3 DNA reads TGCGCCAGCAGCTTGGGGGAGGGCCTAGATACGGGGTATTTT.

A remark on this clonotype: A much larger clone is a single base away; this may be a read error. The V call is TRBV4-2, the J call TRBJ1-1; TRBD1 might be the D (6 bases). Germline V CDR1 and CDR2: LGHNA, YNFKEQ. The CDR3 contains 15 residues. The ends were cut back, 1 base at V and 3 bases at J, with 12 bases in the middle. This CDR3 reads CASSQAGAMDTEAFF. DNA of the CDR3: TGTGCCAGCAGCCAAGCGGGGGCCATGGACACTGAAGCTTTCTTT.

For this clonotype: Here the CDR3 omits its conserved ending phenylalanine or tryptophan, so a read error is the likely source. The J gene is TRBJ2-3, the V gene TRBV6-1, with D uncertain. The germline gives CDR1 MNHNS, CDR2 SASEGT. The CDR3 has 15 amino acids. The DNA of the CDR3 is TGCGCCAGCAGTTCACTTTCACTGAGCACAGATACGCAGTATTGT. Translating gives CASSSLSLSTDTQYC.

The table lists this clonotype with many counts. The chain recombines TRBV5-4 with TRBJ1-2; TRBD1 is a possible D gene (5 bases). Germline V gene data show CDR1 as SGHNT and CDR2 as YYREEE (reference sequence). The CDR3 has 12 residues. With 4 bases removed from V and 3 bases from J, the gap between germline ends came to 7 bases. CDR3 sequence: CASSPGHYGYTF. The CDR3 DNA is TGTGCCAGCAGCCCGGGGCACTATGGCTACACCTTC.

Comment on this clonotype: No conserved phenylalanine or tryptophan is present at the end of the CDR3, so a read error is the likely explanation. This chain connects TRBV6-5 to TRBJ2-2, with D unresolved. The CDR3 sequence is 17 residues long. Germline V gene data show CDR1 as MNHEY and CDR2 as SVGAGI. Trimming removed 2 bases at V and 2 bases at J, with 15 bases between. The CDR3 sequence is CASSYPPSRDNTGELFL. The DNA of the CDR3 is TGTGCCAGCAGTTACCCTCCCTCAAGAGACAACACCGGGGAGCTGTTTCTT.

Notes on this clonotype: This likely comes from a read error, as the CDR3 has no conserved phenylalanine or tryptophan at its end. The chain employs TRBV29-1 and TRBJ2-1; tentatively, D is TRBD2 (5 bases). The CDR3 consists of 14 residues. The V gene's germline CDR1 is SQVTM and CDR2 ANQGSEA. Trimming left V 7 bases short and J 10 bases short, with 23 bases between. The CDR3 DNA reads TGCAGCGATGATGGTACTAGTAATGCCAAAGAGCAGTTCTTG. Translating it yields CSDDGTSNAKEQFL.

This chain links TRBV11-2 with TRBJ2-5; D gene uncertain. V lost 2 bases and J lost 2, with 15 bases in between. Germline V CDR1 and CDR2: SGHAT, FQNNGV. This CDR3 contains 16 residues. In DNA, the CDR3 is TGTGCCAGCAGCTTAATCTTTGATTTTCCTCAAGAGACCCAGTACTTC. Its protein product is CASSLIFDFPQETQYF.

This clonotype was seen a handful of times. The chain uses TRBV5-1 and TRBJ2-1, with TRBD2 matching 8 bases. The CDR3 spans 15 residues. The V gene's germline CDR1 is SGHRS and CDR2 YFSETQ. Trimming took 0 bases from V and 5 from J; bases not matched to a gene: 4. CDR3 DNA sequence: TGCGCCAGCAGCTTGGACGGGAGGGGACACAATGAGCAGTTCTTC. It codes for CASSLDGRGHNEQFF.

The genes are TRBV6-5 and TRBJ2-7; the D is unclear. V was clipped by 9 bases and J by 1 base, with 16 bases between them. Germline lookup yields CDR1 MNHEY and CDR2 SVGAGI. This CDR3 is 14 amino acids long. The CDR3 sequence is CASSLRQGSYEQYF. The CDR3 bases are TGTGCCAGTAGCCTGAGACAAGGGTCCTACGAGCAGTACTTC.

As for this clonotype: A read error may account for a junction end that differs from germline. The chain employs TRBV11-2 and TRBJ2-7, with 8 bases fitting TRBD1. The germline V gene has CDR1 SGHAT and CDR2 FQNNGV. The CDR3 length is 14 residues. CDR3 sequence (DNA): TGTGCCAGCAGCTTGGGGACAGGCCACTACGAGCAATACTTC. Translation gives CASSLGTGHYEQYF.

The chain employs TRBV11-2 and TRBJ2-3; D perhaps matches TRBD1 (6 bases). V lost 3 bases, J lost 2 bases, and 21 bases lay in between. Germline-derived CDR1 and CDR2 are SGHAT and FQNNGV. The CDR3 contains 18 residues. This CDR3 reads CASSFLKNDRILTDTQYF. The CDR3, as DNA: TGTGCCAGCAGCTTCCTAAAAAACGACAGGATACTCACAGATACGCAGTATTTT.

This clonotype was seen many times. The chain links TRBV28 to TRBJ2-7, with 9 bases aligning to TRBD1. With 5 bases clipped from V and 5 bases from J, the junction kept 1 base outside the gene matches. The CDR3 length is 12 residues. CDR1 and CDR2 (germline): MDHEN, SYDVKM. This CDR3 is CASSGDRDEQYF. The DNA of the CDR3 is TGTGCCAGCAGTGGGGACAGGGACGAGCAGTACTTC.

A note on this clonotype: Germline and junction disagree at one end, which may indicate a read error. The chain carries TRBV11-2 and TRBJ2-3, with D tentatively TRBD1 (5 bases). The CDR3 runs 13 residues. Germline loops: CDR1 SGHAT, CDR2 FQNNGV. CDR3: CASAGIHTDTRYF. The DNA for the CDR3 is TGTGCCAGCGCAGGGATCCATACAGATACGCGGTACTTT.

The chain combines TRBV11-3 with TRBJ1-5, with 11 bases that match TRBD1. The V gene's germline CDR1 is SGHNT and CDR2 YENEEA. Trimming took 2 bases from V and 6 from J; bases not matched to a gene: 9. The CDR3 is made up of 17 amino acids. In nucleotides, the CDR3 is TGTGCCAGCAGCTTATTCCCCGGGACAGGGGGAAGTCAGCCCCAGCATTTT. It codes for CASSLFPGTGGSQPQHF.

Concerning this clonotype: At one end, the junction sequence differs from germline, possibly due to a read error. The chain recombines TRBV11-2 with TRBJ2-3; no definite D call. Germline assignment: CDR1 SGHAT and CDR2 FQNNGV. This CDR3 contains 10 residues. The DNA for the CDR3 is TGTGCCGGTAGTGGATATACGCAGTACTTT. Its protein is CAGSGYTQYF.

The rearrangement links TRBV7-9 to TRBJ2-7, with unresolved D. Trimming removed 5 bases from V and 3 bases from J, with 20 bases in between. The germline V gene encodes CDR1 SEHNR and CDR2 FQNEAQ (reference sequence). This CDR3 region has 16 residues. CDR3 nucleotide sequence: TGTGCCAGCAGCCGTATCCCCCCCGCGTTCAGCTACGAGCAGTACTTC. Amino acid sequence: CASSRIPPAFSYEQYF.

Concerning this clonotype: One end of the junction varies from germline; a read error may be responsible. V gene TRBV4-3 combines with J gene TRBJ2-5; TRBD2 matches 9 bases. The CDR3 is 18 residues long. Germline V gene sequence: CDR1 LGHNA, CDR2 YSLEER. CDR3 loop: CSSSQDLRGRALGEAQYF. The CDR3 DNA is TGCTCCAGCAGCCAAGATCTACGCGGGAGGGCCTTGGGAGAGGCCCAGTACTTC.

This chain connects TRBV30 to TRBJ1-2; a possible D gene is TRBD1 (6 bases). V lost 5 bases and J 7 bases, leaving 17 bases between the germline ends. The CDR3 covers 13 residues. Germline CDR1 reads GTSNPN; CDR2 reads SVGIG (reference sequence). CDR3 sequence (DNA): TGTGCCTGGTGCCCCCCGGGGGCCTGTGGCTACACCTTC. It specifies CAWCPPGACGYTF.

This clonotype came up a few times. The V call is TRBV6-1, the J call TRBJ2-4, with 10 bases fitting TRBD2. Looked up from germline, CDR1 is MNHNS and CDR2 is SASEGT. CDR3 size: 18 residues. After removal of 7 bases from V and 0 bases from J, the junction contained 12 bases not matched to a gene. CDR3 in amino acids: CASTRVGLAAIAKNIQYF. CDR3 DNA sequence: TGTGCCAGCACCCGGGTAGGACTAGCGGCAATAGCCAAAAACATTCAGTACTTC.

This clonotype has a single count. This chain joins TRBV4-1 and TRBJ2-3, with 12 bases matching TRBD2. The V gene end was trimmed by 4 bases and the J gene end by 7 bases; junction bases not matched to a gene: 12. Germline V CDR1 and CDR2: MGHRA, YSYEKL. The CDR3 is 17 amino acids. CDR3 nucleotides: TGCGCCAGCAGCCCCTCGACGACTAGCGGGAGCGGGAATACGCAGTATTTT. As protein: CASSPSTTSGSGNTQYF.

This clonotype was seen many times. The J gene is TRBJ1-4, the V gene TRBV6-6; weak D call: TRBD1 (5 bases). Germline values: CDR1 MNHNY, CDR2 SVGAGI (reference sequence). This CDR3 has 12 residues. V was pared by 2 bases and J by 10 bases, with 8 bases between. CDR3 bases: TGTGCCAGCAGTTACGAACAGGCAAAACTGTTTTTT. Amino acid sequence: CASSYEQAKLFF.

In regard to this clonotype: This sequence may be a read error, since a much larger clone differs from it by one base. This chain links TRBV10-3 with TRBJ2-7; D not resolved. CDR1 is ENHRY and CDR2 is SYGVKD in the germline V gene. Deletions cut 10 bases from V and 1 base from J, with 8 bases between. This CDR3 spans 11 amino acids. CDR3 sequence: CATKESYEQYF. Written as DNA, the CDR3 is TGTGCCACCAAGGAATCCTACGAGCAGTACTTC.

The chain recombines TRBV12-3 or TRBV12-4 with TRBJ2-7; the D is unclear. V lost 3 bases, J lost 6 bases, and 18 bases lay in between. There are 15 residues in the CDR3. CDR3 sequence (DNA): TGTGCCAGCAGTTTCCTCCTAGGTGTGGCAGTCGAGCAGTACTTC. Translation gives CASSFLLGVAVEQYF.

This clonotype came up many times. The chain combines TRBV4-2 with TRBJ1-2; possible D gene TRBD1, 5 bases. This CDR3 has 13 residues. V lost 1 base, J lost 4 bases, and 7 bases lay in between. Germline loops: CDR1 LGHNA, CDR2 YNFKEQ. The CDR3 nucleotides are TGTGCCAGCAGCCAAGGGACAACCTATGGCTACACCTTC. Its protein is CASSQGTTYGYTF.